This T cell receptor beta chain was captured in a study of blood T cells in healthy people across ages. The CDR3 has 15 residues. Germline lookup yields CDR1 MNHEY and CDR2 SMNVEV (reference sequence). Primers used in a second PCR of roughly 6 to 11 cycles were a sample-barcoded 5' primer and a J-beta primer mix. TCRdb reprocessed the 5' RACE reads with MiXCR, giving one entry per CDR3 protein. Altogether 550,000 to 600,000 distinct CDR3 sequences are present, approximately 27% being singletons, with the ten largest covering around 20%. This clonotype was obtained from a woman in her 70s in good health. Sequenced material: blood. The chain is built from TRBV27 and TRBJ2-5; 11 nucleotides line up with TRBD1. The J call is uncertain, as TRBJ2-7 better fits the DNA end. CDR3 coding DNA: TGTGCCAGCAGCCCCAAAGGGACAGGGGGCTACGAGCAGTACTTC. Translation gives CASSPKGTGGYEQYF.